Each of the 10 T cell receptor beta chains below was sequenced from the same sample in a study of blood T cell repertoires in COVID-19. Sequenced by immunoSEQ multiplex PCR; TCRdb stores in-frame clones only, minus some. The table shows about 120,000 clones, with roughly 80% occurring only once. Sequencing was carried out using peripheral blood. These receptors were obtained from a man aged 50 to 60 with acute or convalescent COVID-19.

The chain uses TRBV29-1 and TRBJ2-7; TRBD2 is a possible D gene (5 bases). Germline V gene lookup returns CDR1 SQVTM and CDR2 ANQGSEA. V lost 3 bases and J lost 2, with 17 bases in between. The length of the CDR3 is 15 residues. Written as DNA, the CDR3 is TGCAGCGTTGATCCTGGTCGAGACGGGACCTACGAGCAGTACTTC. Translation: CSVDPGRDGTYEQYF.

CDR3 region: CASSLDEGAPLHF. In DNA form, the CDR3 reads TGTGCCAGCAGTTTAGACGAGGGGGCACCCCTCCACTTT. This chain links TRBV28 with TRBJ1-6; D may be TRBD1 (6 bases). V gave up 2 bases and J gave up 11 bases, with 10 bases separating them. Germline CDR1 is MDHEN and CDR2 is SYDVKM. The CDR3 runs to 13 residues.

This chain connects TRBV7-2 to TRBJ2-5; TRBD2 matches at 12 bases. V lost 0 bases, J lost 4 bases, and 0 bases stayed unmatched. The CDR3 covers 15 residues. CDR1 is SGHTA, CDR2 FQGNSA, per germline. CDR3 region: CASSLALAGGETQYF. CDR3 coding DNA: TGTGCCAGCAGCTTAGCACTAGCGGGAGGAGAGACCCAGTACTTC.

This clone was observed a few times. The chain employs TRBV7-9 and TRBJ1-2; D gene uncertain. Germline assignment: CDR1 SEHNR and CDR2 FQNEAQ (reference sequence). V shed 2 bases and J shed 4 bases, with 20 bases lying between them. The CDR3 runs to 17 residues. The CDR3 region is CASSLKLGNKVIYGYTF. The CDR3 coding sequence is TGTGCCAGCAGCTTAAAATTGGGCAACAAAGTTATCTATGGCTACACCTTC. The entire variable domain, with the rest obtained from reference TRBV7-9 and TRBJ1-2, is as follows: DTGVSQNPRHKITKRGQNVTFRCDPISEHNRLYWYRQTLGQGPEFLTYFQNEAQLEKSRLLSDRFSAERPKGSFSTLEIQRTEQGDSAMYLCASSLKLGNKVIYGYTFGSGTRLTVV.

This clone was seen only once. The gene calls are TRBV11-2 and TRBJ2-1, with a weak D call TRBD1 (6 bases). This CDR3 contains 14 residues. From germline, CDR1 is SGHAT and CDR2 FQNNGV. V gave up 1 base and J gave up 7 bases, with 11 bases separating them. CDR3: CASSLGGPGNEQFF. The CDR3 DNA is TGTGCCAGCAGCTTAGGGGGGCCTGGAAATGAGCAGTTCTTC. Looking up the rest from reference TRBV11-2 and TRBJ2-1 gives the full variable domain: EAGVAQSPRYKIIEKRQSVAFWCNPISGHATLYWYQQILGQGPKLLIQFQNNGVVDDSQLPKDRFSAERLKGVDSTLKIQPAKLEDSAVYLCASSLGGPGNEQFFGPGTRLTVL.

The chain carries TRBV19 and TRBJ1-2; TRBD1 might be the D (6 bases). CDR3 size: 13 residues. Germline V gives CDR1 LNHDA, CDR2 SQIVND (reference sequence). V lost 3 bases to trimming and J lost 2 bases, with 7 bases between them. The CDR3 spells CASSMRGNYGYTF. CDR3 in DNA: TGTGCCAGTAGTATGAGGGGGAACTATGGCTACACCTTC. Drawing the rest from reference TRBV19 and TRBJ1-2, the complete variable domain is DGGITQSPKYLFRKEGQNVTLSCEQNLNHDAMYWYRQDPGQGLRLIYYSQIVNDFQKGDIAEGYSVSREKKESFPLTVTSAQKNPTAFYLCASSMRGNYGYTFGSGTRLTVV.

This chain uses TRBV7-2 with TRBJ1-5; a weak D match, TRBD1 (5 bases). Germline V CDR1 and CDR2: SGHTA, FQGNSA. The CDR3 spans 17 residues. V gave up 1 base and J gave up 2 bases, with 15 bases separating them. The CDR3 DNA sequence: TGTGCCAGCAGCTTAGAGGAAGGGCCACAGGGCAATCAGCCCCAGCATTTT. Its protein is CASSLEEGPQGNQPQHF.

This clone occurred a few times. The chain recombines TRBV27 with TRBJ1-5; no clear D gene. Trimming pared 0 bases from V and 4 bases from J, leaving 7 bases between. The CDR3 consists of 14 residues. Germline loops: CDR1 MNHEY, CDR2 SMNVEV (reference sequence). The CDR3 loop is CASSLSGFNQPQHF. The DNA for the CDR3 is TGTGCCAGCAGTTTATCGGGCTTTAATCAGCCCCAGCATTTT.

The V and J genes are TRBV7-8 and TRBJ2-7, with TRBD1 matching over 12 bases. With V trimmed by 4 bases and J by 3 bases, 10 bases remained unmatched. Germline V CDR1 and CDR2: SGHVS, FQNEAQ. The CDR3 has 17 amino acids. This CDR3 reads CASSSNTGTGGYYEQYF. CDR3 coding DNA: TGTGCCAGCAGCTCGAATACCGGGACAGGGGGCTACTACGAGCAGTACTTC.

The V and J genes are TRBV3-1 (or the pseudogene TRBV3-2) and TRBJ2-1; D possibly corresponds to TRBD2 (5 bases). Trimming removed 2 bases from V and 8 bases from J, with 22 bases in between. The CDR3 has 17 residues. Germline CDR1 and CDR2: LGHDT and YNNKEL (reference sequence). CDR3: CASSQSGFSSRVDEQFF. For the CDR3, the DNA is TGTGCCAGCAGCCAATCCGGGTTCAGTTCGAGGGTGGATGAGCAGTTCTTC.